This T cell receptor beta chain comes out of a study of CXCR3-negative and CXCR3-positive naive CD8 T cells. With UMI labels, 5' RACE was used to prepare the TRB cDNA libraries. TCRdb reprocessed the 5' RACE reads; each CDR3 protein has one entry and no DNA is given. The sample table sets out about 98,000 distinct CDR3 sequences. Study findings and constraints: The study found more hydrophobic TRB CDR3s in CXCR3-positive naive cells than in CXCR3-negative naive cells.

Remarks on this clonotype: Its specificity is not known.

Using triplicate sorts, 250,000 to 350,000 cells were collected each time from every CD8+ T cell subset. The germline gives CDR1 MNHEY, CDR2 SVGAGI. The CDR3 length is 13 residues. The sample taken for sequencing was naive CXCR3+ CD8+ T cells from blood. Noted subset: CD45RO-CCR7+CD27+CD95- naive CD8+ T cells expressing CXCR3 (TNR3+). The clonotype comes from a human donor in good health. Some clones in this sample may be carry-over from other donors' samples. The rearrangement joins TRBV6-5 to TRBJ2-3. CDR3 residues: CASSFVYTDTQYF.